The 25 T cell receptor beta chains below come from one sample, sequenced in a study of cytomegalovirus exposure and HLA in healthy donors. In the PCR, 60 Vbeta and 13 Jbeta primers were used. Only in-frame clones appear in the TCRdb table, and some are missing; sequencing was by immunoSEQ multiplex PCR. The table has 150,000 to 200,000 clones, approximately 78% seen once; the top ten hold 1.7%. The sequenced material came from PBMCs. The receptors were sampled from a woman aged 18 to 35 in good health and CMV-seronegative.

V is TRBV5-4 and J is TRBJ1-2, with 10 bases lining up with TRBD1. Trimming cost V 3 bases and J 7 bases; bases outside gene matches: 12. The V gene's germline CDR1 is SGHNT and CDR2 YYREEE (reference sequence). The CDR3 spans 16 residues. The CDR3 region is CASSSLLRTGGGGYTF. The CDR3 DNA sequence: TGTGCCAGCAGCTCCCTCCTTCGGACAGGGGGAGGTGGCTACACCTTC.

V usage is TRBV7-2 and J usage is TRBJ2-7; D may be TRBD2 (5 bases). Germline CDR1 reads SGHTA; CDR2 reads FQGNSA. This CDR3 is 14 amino acids long. V lost 5 bases, J lost 6 bases, and 17 bases lay in between. The DNA for the CDR3 is TGTGCCAGCAGCCCTCTGGACTCCCGTCGCGAGCAGTACTTC. It is translated as CASSPLDSRREQYF.

The CDR3 DNA reads as TGTGCCAGCAGCCCAGCGGGGGCCACTGCCGAGCAGTACTTC. The encoded protein is CASSPAGATAEQYF. The gene calls are TRBV7-9 and TRBJ2-7; TRBD2 agrees at 8 bases. V lost 5 bases to trimming and J lost 6 bases; unmatched junction nucleotides: 9. Looked up from germline, CDR1 is SEHNR and CDR2 is FQNEAQ (reference sequence). This CDR3 has 14 residues.

J is TRBJ1-5 and V is TRBV4-3, with 10 nucleotides matching TRBD1. The V gene end was trimmed by 3 bases and the J gene end by 6 bases; junction bases not matched to a gene: 5. This CDR3 comprises 15 residues. Germline-derived CDR1 and CDR2 are LGHNA and YSLEER. CDR3 amino acids: CASSQGTGVIQPQHF. For the CDR3, the DNA is TGCGCCAGCAGCCAGGGGACAGGGGTTATTCAGCCCCAGCATTTT.

The V and J genes are TRBV10-1 and TRBJ1-1, with TRBD1 matching 9 bases. Germline CDR1 and CDR2: WNHNN and SYGVQD (reference sequence). This CDR3 spans 15 amino acids. Trimming at V came to 6 bases and at J to 0 bases, leaving 5 bases not matched to a gene. Here the CDR3 DNA reads TGCGCCAGCAGCCCGACAGGGGGGATGAACACTGAAGCTTTCTTT. It translates to CASSPTGGMNTEAFF.

The rearrangement uses TRBV9 and TRBJ2-7, with 8 nucleotides matching TRBD1. Germline V gene lookup returns CDR1 SGDLS and CDR2 YYNGEE. The CDR3 is 14 residues long. After removal of 3 bases from V and 2 bases from J, the junction contained 4 bases not matched to a gene. The DNA of the CDR3 is TGTGCCAGCAGCGGGGGACAGGCGGCCTACGAGCAGTACTTC. Protein sequence: CASSGGQAAYEQYF.

This clone was seen a handful of times. The chain is built from TRBV6-6 and TRBJ1-5; D unresolved. Germline CDR1 MNHNY, CDR2 SVGAGI (reference sequence). CDR3 length equals 12 residues. Trimming shortened V by 6 bases and J by 5 bases, and 8 bases separated the two germline ends. CDR3 DNA: TGTGCCAGCAGACAGTGGGATCAGCCCCAGCATTTT. Amino acid sequence: CASRQWDQPQHF.

This rearrangement joins TRBV5-4 to TRBJ2-7; TRBD2 agrees at 7 bases. Germline V gene lookup returns CDR1 SGHNT and CDR2 YYREEE (reference sequence). This CDR3 contains 13 residues. CDR3 coding DNA: TGTGGAGTGGGGCGCGGGGGAAACTACGAGCAGTACTTC. It codes for CGVGRGGNYEQYF.

The rearrangement joins TRBV7-2 to TRBJ2-6; tentatively, D is TRBD1 (6 bases). The germline gives CDR1 SGHTA, CDR2 FQGNSA. CDR3 length: 14 residues. The ends were cut back, 7 bases at V and 1 base at J, with 8 bases in the middle. CDR3 sequence: CASKQGSGANVLTF. In DNA, the CDR3 is TGTGCCAGCAAACAGGGTTCTGGGGCCAACGTCCTGACTTTC.

V gene TRBV6-6 combines with J gene TRBJ2-7, with 9 bases that match TRBD2. The length of the CDR3 is 16 residues. V lost 2 bases, J lost 1 base, and 6 bases stayed unmatched. Germline V lookup: CDR1 MNHNY, CDR2 SVGAGI (reference sequence). CDR3 in amino acids: CASSYLTSGRSYEQYF. The CDR3 DNA reads TGTGCCAGCAGTTACCTTACTAGCGGGCGTTCCTACGAGCAGTACTTC.

The chain uses TRBV28 and TRBJ1-4; TRBD1 agrees at 12 bases. The germline V gene has CDR1 MDHEN and CDR2 SYDVKM. This CDR3 is built from 20 residues. J gave up 4 bases and V 2 bases, and 14 bases lay outside the gene matches. DNA of the CDR3: TGTGCCAGCAGTTTAATGTATCGGTGGGGACAGGGGGCTTATAATGAAAAACTGTTTTTT. Translation: CASSLMYRWGQGAYNEKLFF.

The J gene is TRBJ2-1, the V gene TRBV27, with D hard to call. This CDR3 is built from 15 residues. The V end was cut by 10 bases, the J end by 0 bases, with 16 bases between. The germline V gene has CDR1 MNHEY and CDR2 SMNVEV (reference sequence). The CDR3 is CAISRQRSSYNEQFF. The CDR3 region has the DNA TGTGCCATCTCTCGGCAGCGTAGCTCCTACAATGAGCAGTTCTTC.

This rearrangement joins TRBV4-3 to TRBJ2-5; 9 positions match TRBD1. Near its end, the DNA agrees better with TRBJ2-7, so the J call may be wrong. CDR1 is LGHNA and CDR2 is YSLEER in the germline V gene. The CDR3 length is 17 residues. CDR3 loop: CASSQVVAGTGSYEQYF. The CDR3 coding sequence is TGCGCCAGCAGCCAGGTTGTTGCCGGGACAGGGAGCTACGAGCAGTACTTC.

V usage is TRBV6-6 and J usage is TRBJ2-2; 7 nucleotides match TRBD1. Germline CDR1 and CDR2: MNHNY and SVGAGI (reference sequence). V dropped 6 bases and J dropped 0; count of bases not matched to a gene: 4. CDR3 size: 15 residues. The CDR3 bases are TGTGCCAGCAGAGGACAGGCCGCGAACACCGGGGAGCTGTTTTTT. Translated, it gives CASRGQAANTGELFF.

The V gene is TRBV7-8, the J gene TRBJ1-1; 8 bases map to TRBD1. The CDR3 is made up of 14 amino acids. V shed 1 base and J 7 bases; nucleotides not matched to a gene: 5. Germline CDR1 SGHVS, CDR2 FQNEAQ. The CDR3 loop is CASSLGGGQVEAFF. The CDR3 DNA sequence: TGTGCCAGCAGCTTAGGTGGGGGACAGGTTGAAGCTTTCTTT.

The V gene is TRBV28, the J gene TRBJ2-7; weak D call: TRBD1 (6 bases). The CDR3 is made up of 12 amino acids. Germline V gives CDR1 MDHEN, CDR2 SYDVKM. The V end was cut by 6 bases, the J end by 6 bases, with 12 bases between. CDR3 DNA sequence: TGTGCCAGCAGCCCCACAGGGTGCGAGCAGTACGTC. Protein sequence: CASSPTGCEQYV.

There are a few counts of this clone. This chain links TRBV28 with TRBJ2-3; 10 bases are shared with TRBD1. CDR1 is MDHEN and CDR2 is SYDVKM in the germline V gene. The CDR3 spans 17 residues. Trimming cost V 4 bases and J 4 bases; bases outside gene matches: 11. CDR3: CASSSRQGAVIADTQYF. CDR3 nucleotides: TGTGCCAGCAGTTCGCGACAGGGGGCTGTGATCGCAGATACGCAGTATTTT.

The chain uses TRBV7-2 and TRBJ2-3; 7 nucleotides agree with TRBD1. CDR1 SGHTA and CDR2 FQGNSA come from the germline V gene. The CDR3 contains 17 residues. V trimming: 2 bases; J trimming: 0 bases; junction bases outside the gene matches: 8. The CDR3 coding sequence is TGTGCCAGCAGCTTAACAGGGGCCTTCTCCAGCACAGATACGCAGTATTTT. It is translated as CASSLTGAFSSTDTQYF.

This chain joins TRBV27 and TRBJ2-1; 7 nucleotides align to TRBD2. Germline V lookup: CDR1 MNHEY, CDR2 SMNVEV (reference sequence). The CDR3 contains 12 residues. V lost 2 bases, J lost 10 bases, and 2 bases stayed unmatched. The CDR3 reads CASSLRGDEQFF. The CDR3, as DNA: TGTGCCAGCAGTTTACGGGGGGACGAGCAGTTCTTC.

The chain has TRBV30 and TRBJ2-1; TRBD1 matches 7 bases. J lost 10 bases, V lost 4 bases, and 7 bases had no gene match. Germline loops: CDR1 GTSNPN, CDR2 SVGIG (reference sequence). This CDR3 is 12 amino acids long. CDR3 nucleotides: TGTGCCTGGACCAATAGGGGGCGAGAGCAGTTCTTC. Protein: CAWTNRGREQFF.

The gene calls are TRBV19 and TRBJ2-2; D might be TRBD2 (6 bases). V was shortened by 7 bases and J by 5 bases, with 14 bases between the two germline ends. Germline V gene data show CDR1 as LNHDA and CDR2 as SQIVND (reference sequence). The CDR3 loop spans 14 amino acids. The CDR3 spells CASTLEGRTGELFF. Here the CDR3 DNA reads TGTGCCAGTACCCTCGAGGGGAGGACCGGGGAGCTGTTTTTT.

This chain uses TRBV10-3 with TRBJ2-1, with D uncertain. The germline V gene has CDR1 ENHRY and CDR2 SYGVKD. V shed 4 bases and J shed 10 bases, with 11 bases lying between them. The CDR3 contains 12 residues. The CDR3 sequence: CAISGRGTEQFF. CDR3 nucleotides: TGTGCCATCAGTGGCCGAGGCACGGAGCAGTTCTTC.

This clone appeared a few times. The rearrangement links TRBV4-1 to TRBJ2-7, with D perhaps matching TRBD1 (5 bases). The V and J ends lost 3 bases and 6 bases respectively, with 15 bases between them. The CDR3 is 14 amino acids. Germline CDR1 and CDR2: MGHRA and YSYEKL. The CDR3 region is CASSHGSGRGEQYF. CDR3 bases: TGCGCCAGCAGCCACGGATCAGGAAGGGGCGAGCAGTACTTC.

This clone was observed a few times. V usage is TRBV13 and J usage is TRBJ2-1; D is uncertain. Germline CDR1 is PRHDT and CDR2 is FYEKMQ (reference sequence). The CDR3 has 9 residues. The ends were cut back, 8 bases at V and 10 bases at J, with 6 bases in the middle. The CDR3 sequence: CASGAEQFF. The DNA for the CDR3 is TGTGCCAGCGGAGCGGAGCAGTTCTTC.

The chain carries TRBV29-1 and TRBJ1-2, with D possibly TRBD1 on 5 matching bases. V shed 1 base and J shed 4 bases, with 16 bases lying between them. Germline V lookup: CDR1 SQVTM, CDR2 ANQGSEA. This CDR3 region has 15 residues. CDR3 nucleotides: TGCAGCGTTGAAGCCATGCAGGATACAGGCTATGGCTACACCTTC. Amino acid sequence: CSVEAMQDTGYGYTF.